Presented here are 19 T cell receptor beta chains from one specimen sequenced in a study of T cells after yellow fever vaccination (dated by TCRdb to about 2019). Read against the paper, the sample's treatment or condition label means: live attenuated yellow fever vaccine strain. The method was 5' RACE. The sequencer was an Illumina NovaSeq 6000. The public reads were reanalyzed by TCRdb: fastp trimming at Q25, MiXCR alignment, in-frame beta chains only. For every CDR3 protein sequence, its rows merge into one entry that carries the most common genes and DNA. The sample table contains fewer than 450,000 distinct CDR3 sequences; only one count was recorded for 3% to 4.5% of them. The top ten clones comprise roughly a quarter of the sample. Sequenced here: PBMCs, sampled 5 days after the yellow fever booster vaccination. The receptors come from a young man who received the YFV17D yellow fever vaccine.

There are a few counts of this clonotype. The CDR3 sequence: CASSFSTLAGSYNEQFF. CDR3 coding DNA: TGTGCCAGCAGCTTCTCGACTCTAGCGGGGAGCTACAATGAGCAGTTCTTC. The J gene is TRBJ2-1, the V gene TRBV7-2, with 9 positions matching TRBD2. Unmatched junction bases numbered 9, after V lost 3 bases and J lost 3 bases. The V gene's germline CDR1 is SGHTA and CDR2 FQGNSA. The CDR3 runs 17 residues. Full variable domain (outside the CDR3, taken from reference TRBV7-2 and TRBJ2-1): GAGVSQSPSNKVTEKGKDVELRCDPISGHTALYWYRQSLGQGLEFLIYFQGNSAPDKSGLPSDRFSAERTGGSVSTLTIQRTQQEDSAVYLCASSFSTLAGSYNEQFFGPGTRLTVL.

This clonotype was recorded many times. The chain is built from TRBV7-9 and TRBJ2-7, with D maybe TRBD2 (5 bases). The CDR3 spans 14 residues. In germline, CDR1 is SEHNR, CDR2 FQNEAQ (reference sequence). V was cut by 3 bases and J by 0 bases, with 9 bases left in between. This CDR3 reads CASSFSGLSYEQYV. The CDR3 DNA is TGTGCCAGCAGCTTTTCCGGACTCTCCTACGAGCAGTACGTC.

This clonotype was recorded at least ten times. The rearrangement uses TRBV5-1 and TRBJ2-3; no clear D. The germline V gene encodes CDR1 SGHRS and CDR2 YFSETQ. V lost 3 bases and J 1 base, leaving 15 bases between the germline ends. CDR3 size: 16 residues. The CDR3 region has the DNA TGCGCCAGCAGCTCTCAAGCGCCATCCGGCACAGATACGCAGTATTTT. Translated: CASSSQAPSGTDTQYF.

The V call is TRBV18, the J call TRBJ1-2, with a tentative D call TRBD1 (6 bases). Trimming took off 3 bases at V and 4 bases at J, with 15 bases between the two ends. The CDR3 has 15 residues. In germline, CDR1 is KGHSH, CDR2 LQKENI. In DNA form, the CDR3 reads TGTGCCAGCTCACCTTCTCGTGACAGGCCCTATGGCTACACCTTC. It specifies CASSPSRDRPYGYTF.

This clonotype has more than one count but fewer than ten. The chain joins TRBV3-1 to TRBJ2-1; 13 bases match TRBD2. J was trimmed by 4 bases and V by 7 bases; bases with no gene match: 4. The CDR3 extends over 15 amino acids. Germline lookup yields CDR1 LGHDT and CDR2 YNNKEL (reference sequence). The CDR3 loop reads CASTSLAGGYNEQFF. CDR3 bases: TGTGCCAGCACCTCACTAGCGGGGGGGTACAATGAGCAGTTCTTC.

This clonotype was found many times. The genes are TRBV6-1 and TRBJ1-5; 10 positions agree with TRBD1. J gave up 10 bases and V 5 bases, and 11 bases lay outside the gene matches. Germline assignment: CDR1 MNHNS and CDR2 SASEGT. This CDR3 comprises 15 residues. The CDR3 here is CASSRGGQGVYPQHF. The CDR3 nucleotides read TGTGCCAGCAGTCGAGGAGGACAGGGGGTATATCCCCAGCATTTT.

This clonotype was observed many times. The V and J genes are TRBV4-3 and TRBJ1-3; no reliable D call. The V end was cut by 1 base, the J end by 2 bases, with 15 bases between. The CDR3 runs to 17 residues. Per germline, CDR1 LGHNA and CDR2 YSLEER. The chain's CDR3 is CASSQAYKVITGNTIYF. CDR3 nucleotides: TGCGCCAGCAGCCAAGCCTACAAGGTCATAACTGGAAACACCATATATTTT.

The sample holds many counts of this clonotype. The rearrangement joins TRBV7-9 to TRBJ1-3, with D possibly being TRBD1 (5 bases). V lost 4 bases and J 0 bases, leaving 13 bases between the germline ends. This CDR3 comprises 16 residues. Germline loops: CDR1 SEHNR, CDR2 FQNEAQ (reference sequence). CDR3 residues: CASSSTDSGSGNTIYF. The CDR3 nucleotides read TGTGCCAGCAGCTCCACCGACAGCGGCTCTGGAAACACCATATATTTT.

The chain combines TRBV11-1 with TRBJ2-2; the D is unclear. Trimming shortened V by 3 bases and J by 4 bases, and 6 bases separated the two germline ends. The germline gives CDR1 SGHAT, CDR2 FQDESV (reference sequence). The CDR3 spans 13 residues. This CDR3 is CASSFETTGELFF. The CDR3 coding sequence is TGTGCCAGCAGCTTTGAGACCACCGGGGAGCTGTTTTTT.

This clonotype was seen a few times. The chain couples TRBV12-3 or TRBV12-4 to TRBJ2-5; TRBD1 might be the D (5 bases). This CDR3 is built from 13 residues. V was shortened by 3 bases and J by 5 bases, with 10 bases between the two germline ends. The CDR3 is CASSFVGRETQYF. Written as DNA, the CDR3 is TGTGCCAGCAGTTTCGTGGGGCGGGAGACCCAGTACTTC.

In this sample, this clonotype turned up many times. The V and J genes are TRBV29-1 and TRBJ1-1, with TRBD1 identical over 10 bases. The length of the CDR3 is 15 residues. Losses at the gene ends were 4 bases for V and 0 bases for J; bases not matched to a gene: 5. Per the germline V gene, CDR1 is SQVTM and CDR2 is ANQGSEA. CDR3 region: CSVGDRGGLNTEAFF. CDR3 DNA sequence: TGCAGCGTTGGGGACAGGGGCGGTTTGAACACTGAAGCTTTCTTT. The full variable domain, in which reference TRBV29-1 and TRBJ1-1 provide the parts outside the CDR3, is SAVISQKPSRDICQRGTSLTIQCQVDSQVTMMFWYRQQPGQSLTLIATANQGSEATYESGFVIDKFPISRPNLTFSTLTVSNMSPEDSSIYLCSVGDRGGLNTEAFFGQGTRLTVV.

This chain joins TRBV7-3 and TRBJ1-6; maybe TRBD1 (6 bases). The CDR3 is 15 residues long. V shed 3 bases and J shed 9 bases, with 15 bases lying between them. The germline CDR1 and CDR2 sequences are SGHTA and FQGTGA. The CDR3 region is CASSLGAGKGSPLHF. The CDR3 DNA sequence: TGTGCCAGCAGCTTGGGGGCAGGAAAAGGTTCACCCCTCCACTTT.

This clonotype was recorded a few times. The J gene is TRBJ2-1, the V gene TRBV9; D not certain. Germline CDR1 and CDR2: SGDLS and YYNGEE. This CDR3 has 14 amino acids. Trimming left V 0 bases short and J 6 bases short, with 10 bases between. Written as DNA, the CDR3 is TGTGCCAGCAGCGTAGGTTGGGCATCCAATGAGCAGTTCTTC. It encodes CASSVGWASNEQFF. Complete variable domain (other parts from reference TRBV9 and TRBJ2-1): DSGVTQTPKHLITATGQRVTLRCSPRSGDLSVYWYQQSLDQGLQFLIQYYNGEERAKGNILERFSAQQFPDLHSELNLSSLELGDSALYFCASSVGWASNEQFFGPGTRLTVL.

A single count supports this clonotype. The chain recombines TRBV12-2 with TRBJ1-1; the DNA was not used to check the table's D call, TRBD1. TRBV12-2 is a pseudogene segment. This CDR3 contains 14 residues. The CDR3 is CASRPTRANTEAFF. CDR3 bases: TGTGCAAGTCGCCCCACCAGGGCGAACACTGAAGCTTTCTTT.

This clonotype was seen a handful of times. V usage is TRBV7-2 and J usage is TRBJ1-6; D gene ambiguous. V lost 1 base and J 8 bases, leaving 3 bases between the germline ends. The CDR3 runs to 12 residues. Germline CDR1 and CDR2: SGHTA and FQGNSA. The CDR3 DNA follows: TGTGCCAGCAGCTTAGGATATTCACCCCTCCACTTT. This translates into CASSLGYSPLHF.

This clonotype has at least ten counts. The chain joins TRBV7-2 to TRBJ2-1, with 9 bases lining up with TRBD1. The germline CDR1 and CDR2 sequences are SGHTA and FQGNSA. V was pared by 4 bases and J by 12 bases, with 13 bases of the junction left unmatched. This CDR3 spans 15 amino acids. CDR3 sequence: CASSSGTGSGLAQFF. The DNA for the CDR3 is TGTGCCAGCAGCTCCGGGACAGGGTCCGGGTTAGCGCAGTTCTTC.

This clonotype was seen more than once but under ten times. The genes are TRBV6-2 or TRBV6-3 and TRBJ2-3, with D tentatively TRBD1 (6 bases). Looked up from germline, CDR1 is MNHEY and CDR2 is SVGEGT. The length of the CDR3 is 12 residues. The V end lost 6 bases, the J end lost 10 bases, and 14 bases lay between the germline ends. As DNA, the CDR3 is TGTGCCAGCAGCCCCAGGGGCGGTGCGCAGTATTTT. This codes for CASSPRGGAQYF.

This clonotype was counted ten times or more. CDR3 DNA sequence: TGTGCCAGCAGCGTTGGCAGGTCTTCCGGAGGGGATCAGCCCCAGCATTTT. Translated, it gives CASSVGRSSGGDQPQHF. V and J are TRBV9 and TRBJ1-5, with a weak D call TRBD1 (5 bases). V was trimmed by 2 bases and J by 5 bases, leaving 20 bases between them. This CDR3 has 17 residues. Germline V gives CDR1 SGDLS, CDR2 YYNGEE.

This clonotype was counted between two and nine times. The chain links TRBV19 to TRBJ2-2; TRBD2 might be the D (6 bases). This CDR3 comprises 14 residues. The germline CDR1 and CDR2 sequences are LNHDA and SQIVND (reference sequence). V was shortened by 7 bases and J by 6 bases, with 15 bases between the two germline ends. The CDR3 DNA follows: TGTGCCAGTACTTGGGTCGGGAGAGCCGGGGAGCTGTTTTTT. This encodes CASTWVGRAGELFF.